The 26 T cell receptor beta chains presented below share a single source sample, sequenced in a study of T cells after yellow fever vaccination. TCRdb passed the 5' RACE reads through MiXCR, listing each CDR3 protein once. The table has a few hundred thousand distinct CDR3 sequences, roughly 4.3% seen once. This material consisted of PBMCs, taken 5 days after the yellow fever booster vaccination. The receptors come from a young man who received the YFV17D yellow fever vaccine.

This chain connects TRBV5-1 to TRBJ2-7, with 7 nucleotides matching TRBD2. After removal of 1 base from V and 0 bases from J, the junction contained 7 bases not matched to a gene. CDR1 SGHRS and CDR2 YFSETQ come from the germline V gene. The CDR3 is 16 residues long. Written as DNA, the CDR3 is TGCGCCAGCAGCTTGTATCCAGCGGGGAGCTCCTACGAGCAGTACGTC. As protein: CASSLYPAGSSYEQYV.

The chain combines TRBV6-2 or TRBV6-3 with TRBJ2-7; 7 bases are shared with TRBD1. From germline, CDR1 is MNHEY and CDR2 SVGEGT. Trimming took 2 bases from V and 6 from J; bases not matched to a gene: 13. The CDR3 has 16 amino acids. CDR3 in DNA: TGTGCCAGCAGTTACGCTCGGGACAGTCACCGGGTCGAGCAGTACGTC. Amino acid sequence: CASSYARDSHRVEQYV.

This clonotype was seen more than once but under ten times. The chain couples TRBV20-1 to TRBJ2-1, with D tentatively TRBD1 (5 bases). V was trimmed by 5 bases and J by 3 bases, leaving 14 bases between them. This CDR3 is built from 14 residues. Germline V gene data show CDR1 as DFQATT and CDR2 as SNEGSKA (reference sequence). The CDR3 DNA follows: TGCAGTGCTGTTAAAGGGGCCCTCTACAATGAGCAGTTCTTC. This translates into CSAVKGALYNEQFF.

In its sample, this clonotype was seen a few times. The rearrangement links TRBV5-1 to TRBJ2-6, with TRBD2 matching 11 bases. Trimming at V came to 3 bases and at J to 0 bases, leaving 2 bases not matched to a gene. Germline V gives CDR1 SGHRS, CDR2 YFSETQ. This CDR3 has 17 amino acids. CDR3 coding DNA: TGCGCCAGCAGCTCGACTAGCGGGGTCTCTGGGGCCAACGTCCTGACTTTC. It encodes CASSSTSGVSGANVLTF.

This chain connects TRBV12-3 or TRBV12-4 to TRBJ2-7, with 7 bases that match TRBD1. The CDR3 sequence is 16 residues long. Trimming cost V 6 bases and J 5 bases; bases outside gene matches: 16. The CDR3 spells CASSRRVGTVLDEQYF. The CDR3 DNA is TGTGCCAGCAGCCGCCGGGTGGGGACAGTTCTAGACGAGCAGTACTTC.

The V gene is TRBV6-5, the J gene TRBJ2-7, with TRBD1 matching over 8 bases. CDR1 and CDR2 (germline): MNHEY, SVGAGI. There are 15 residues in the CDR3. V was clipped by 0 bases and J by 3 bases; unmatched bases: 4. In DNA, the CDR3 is TGTGCCAGCAGTTACTCGTCAGGGGGCGTCTACGAGCAGTACTTC. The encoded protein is CASSYSSGGVYEQYF.

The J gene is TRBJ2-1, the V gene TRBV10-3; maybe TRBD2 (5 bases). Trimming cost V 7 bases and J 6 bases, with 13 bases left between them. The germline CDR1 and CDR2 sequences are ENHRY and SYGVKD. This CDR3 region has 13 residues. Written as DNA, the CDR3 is TGTGCCATCACCGAGGGTCGGGGCAATGAGCAGTTCTTC. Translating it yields CAITEGRGNEQFF.

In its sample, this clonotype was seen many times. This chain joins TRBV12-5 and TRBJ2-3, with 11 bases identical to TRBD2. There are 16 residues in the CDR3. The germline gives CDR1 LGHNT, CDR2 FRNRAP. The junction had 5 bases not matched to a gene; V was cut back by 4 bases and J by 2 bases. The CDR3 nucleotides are TGTGCTAGTGGTTCCGGGACTAGCGGTCCCACAGATACGCAGTATTTT. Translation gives CASGSGTSGPTDTQYF.

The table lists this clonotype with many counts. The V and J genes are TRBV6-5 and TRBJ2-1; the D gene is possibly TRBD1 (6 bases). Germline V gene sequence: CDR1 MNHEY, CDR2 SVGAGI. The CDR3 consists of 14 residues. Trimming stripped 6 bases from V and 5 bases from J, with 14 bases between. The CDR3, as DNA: TGTGCCAGCAGCCCCGGGACAACCAACAATGAGCAGTTCTTC. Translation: CASSPGTTNNEQFF.

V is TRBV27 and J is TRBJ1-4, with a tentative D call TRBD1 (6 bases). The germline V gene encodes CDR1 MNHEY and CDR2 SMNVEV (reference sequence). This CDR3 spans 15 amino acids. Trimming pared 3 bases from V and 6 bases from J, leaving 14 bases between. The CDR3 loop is CASSFWGREDEKLFF. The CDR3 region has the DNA TGTGCCAGCAGTTTTTGGGGGCGGGAAGATGAAAAACTGTTTTTT.

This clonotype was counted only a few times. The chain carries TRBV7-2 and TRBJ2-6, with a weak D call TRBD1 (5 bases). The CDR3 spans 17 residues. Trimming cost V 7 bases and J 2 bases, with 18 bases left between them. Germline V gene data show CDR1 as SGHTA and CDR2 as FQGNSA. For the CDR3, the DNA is TGTGCCAGCACTAGGGTCAGGGCCGCGGCTGGGGCCAACGTCCTGACTTTC. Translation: CASTRVRAAAGANVLTF.

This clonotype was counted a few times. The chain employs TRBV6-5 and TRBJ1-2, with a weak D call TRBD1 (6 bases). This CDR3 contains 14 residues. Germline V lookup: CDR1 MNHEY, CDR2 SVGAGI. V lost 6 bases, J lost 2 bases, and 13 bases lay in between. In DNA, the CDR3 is TGTGCCAGCAGCGGACAGAACGAAAACTATGGCTACACCTTC. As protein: CASSGQNENYGYTF.

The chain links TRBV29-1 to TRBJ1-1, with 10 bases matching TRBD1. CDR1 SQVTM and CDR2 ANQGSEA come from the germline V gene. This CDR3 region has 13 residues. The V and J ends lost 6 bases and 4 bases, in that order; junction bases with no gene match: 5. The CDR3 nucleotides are TGCAGCGTCGACAGGGGGCAAGGCACTGAAGCTTTCTTT. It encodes CSVDRGQGTEAFF.

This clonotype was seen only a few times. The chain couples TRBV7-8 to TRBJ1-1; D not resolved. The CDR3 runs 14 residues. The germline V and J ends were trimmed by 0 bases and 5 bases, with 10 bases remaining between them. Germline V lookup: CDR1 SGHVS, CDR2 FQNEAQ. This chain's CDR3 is CASSLAPGRTEAFF. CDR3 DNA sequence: TGTGCCAGCAGCTTAGCACCGGGTCGGACTGAAGCTTTCTTT.

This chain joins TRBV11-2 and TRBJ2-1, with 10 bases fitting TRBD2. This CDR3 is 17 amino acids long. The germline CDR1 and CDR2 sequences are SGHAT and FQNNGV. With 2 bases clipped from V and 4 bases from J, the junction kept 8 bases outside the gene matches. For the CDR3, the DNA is TGTGCCAGCAGCTTAAGAGGAAATAGCGGGGGGTACAATGAGCAGTTCTTC. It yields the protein CASSLRGNSGGYNEQFF.

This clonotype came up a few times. The CDR3 loop reads CAIRAGGGDYEQYF. Here the CDR3 DNA reads TGTGCCATCAGGGCAGGGGGGGGCGACTACGAGCAGTACTTC. The chain carries TRBV10-3 and TRBJ2-7; D could derive from TRBD1 or TRBD2 (7 bases each). Trimming took 6 bases from V and 3 from J, leaving 15 bases between them. The CDR3 has 14 residues. Germline CDR1 and CDR2: ENHRY and SYGVKD.

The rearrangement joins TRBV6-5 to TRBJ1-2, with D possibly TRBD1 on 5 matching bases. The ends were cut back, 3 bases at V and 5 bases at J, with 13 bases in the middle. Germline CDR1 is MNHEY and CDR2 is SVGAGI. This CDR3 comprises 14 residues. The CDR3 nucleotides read TGTGCCAGCAGTTATCGTATCGGGGGTTATGGCTACACCTTC. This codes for CASSYRIGGYGYTF.

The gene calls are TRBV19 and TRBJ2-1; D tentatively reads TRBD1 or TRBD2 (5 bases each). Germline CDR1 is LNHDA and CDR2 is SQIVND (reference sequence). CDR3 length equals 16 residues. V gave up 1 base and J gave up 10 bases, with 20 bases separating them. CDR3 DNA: TGTGCCAGTAGTATAGCGAGCGGTGCAGGGCTGCGCGAGCAGTTCTTC. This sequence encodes CASSIASGAGLREQFF.

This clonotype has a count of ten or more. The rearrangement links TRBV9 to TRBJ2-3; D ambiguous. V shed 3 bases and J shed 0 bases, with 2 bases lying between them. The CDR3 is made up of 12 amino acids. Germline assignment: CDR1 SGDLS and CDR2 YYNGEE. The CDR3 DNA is TGTGCCAGCAGCGAAAGCACAGATACGCAGTATTTT. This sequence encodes CASSESTDTQYF.

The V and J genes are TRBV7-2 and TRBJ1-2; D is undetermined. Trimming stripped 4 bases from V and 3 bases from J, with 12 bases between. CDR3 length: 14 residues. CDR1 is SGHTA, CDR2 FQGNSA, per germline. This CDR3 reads CASSSMGLDYGYTF. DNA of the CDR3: TGTGCCAGCAGCTCCATGGGCCTCGACTATGGCTACACCTTC.

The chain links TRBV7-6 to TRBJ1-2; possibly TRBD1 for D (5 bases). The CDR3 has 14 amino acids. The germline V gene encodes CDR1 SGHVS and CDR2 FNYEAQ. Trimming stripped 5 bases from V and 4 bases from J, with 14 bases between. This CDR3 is CASSPHGAPYGYTF. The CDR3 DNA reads TGTGCCAGCAGCCCTCATGGGGCACCCTATGGCTACACCTTC.

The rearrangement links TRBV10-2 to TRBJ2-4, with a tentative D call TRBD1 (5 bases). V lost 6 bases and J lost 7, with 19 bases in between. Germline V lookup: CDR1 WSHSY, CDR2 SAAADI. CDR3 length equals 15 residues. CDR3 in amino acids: CASRGQGTSLNIQYF. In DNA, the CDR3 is TGCGCCAGCAGGGGGCAGGGTACCAGCCTGAACATTCAGTACTTC.

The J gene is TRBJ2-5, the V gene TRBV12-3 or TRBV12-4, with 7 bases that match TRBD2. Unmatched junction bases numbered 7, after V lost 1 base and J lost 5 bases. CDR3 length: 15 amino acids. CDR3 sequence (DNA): TGTGCCAGCAGTTTAGGGGGACTAATTTCGGAGACCCAGTACTTC. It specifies CASSLGGLISETQYF.

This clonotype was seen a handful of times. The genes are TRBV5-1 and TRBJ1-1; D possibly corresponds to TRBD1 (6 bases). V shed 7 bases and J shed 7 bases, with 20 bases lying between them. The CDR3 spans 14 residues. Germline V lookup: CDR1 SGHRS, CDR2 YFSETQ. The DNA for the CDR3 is TGCGCCAGCCGAGGACAGCTAAGCGGGAATGAAGCTTTCTTT. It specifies CASRGQLSGNEAFF.

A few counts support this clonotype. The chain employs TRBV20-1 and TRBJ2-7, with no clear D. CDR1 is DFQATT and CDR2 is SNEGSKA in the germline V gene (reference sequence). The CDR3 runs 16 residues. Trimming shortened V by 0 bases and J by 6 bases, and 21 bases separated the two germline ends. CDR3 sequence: CSARDPRSGQPFEQYF. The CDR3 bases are TGCAGTGCTAGAGATCCCCGTTCCGGGCAGCCCTTCGAGCAGTACTTC.

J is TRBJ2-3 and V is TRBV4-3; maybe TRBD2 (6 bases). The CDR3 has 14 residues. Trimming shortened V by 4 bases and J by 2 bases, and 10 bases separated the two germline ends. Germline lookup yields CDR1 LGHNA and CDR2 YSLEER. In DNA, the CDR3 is TGCGCCAGCAGCCGGAGGGAGTACACAGATACGCAGTATTTT. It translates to CASSRREYTDTQYF.